The subject of this entry is one T cell receptor beta chain. This clonotype was recorded at least ten times. Its antigen specificity is not known. Nothing much larger sits one base from this clone, and base qualities are not available. The data were obtained in a study of identical twins (dated by TCRdb to about 2016). Regarding the complete study: TCR alpha and beta repertoires from monozygotic twins, unrelated adults of various ages and cord blood were deep-sequenced to test whether fetal clonotypes persist. To rule out contamination, replicate twin experiments were performed at different times with different library preparation protocols. Summary of the overall study and its limitations: In beta out-of-frame sequences, excess twin sharing was weaker, because having fewer shared sequences lowered the signal-to-noise ratio. Because the same donors could not be followed over many years, conclusions were based on cross-sectional statistical analysis. Invariant T cells such as MAIT and iNKT could partly confound zero-insertion analyses, although diverse VJ usage argued against such confounding for most clonotypes. Abundant cord blood beta clonotypes had fewer insertions, young adult naive repertoires showed a similar but weaker trend, and memory repertoires showed no such trend. Compared with coincidental sharing between unrelated individuals, an excess of low generation-probability sequences was observed among out-of-frame TCR alpha sequences shared between twins. In monozygotic twins, out-of-frame TCR alpha sharing was systematically underestimated by recombination models, although the models agreed with sharing between unrelated individuals.

Every donor in the study was a healthy Caucasian. Three pairs of female monozygotic twins, all aged 18 to 29 years, made up the twin cohort. Peripheral blood mononuclear cells were used as the source from which RNA for TCR libraries was isolated. Libraries were constructed by 5' RACE. This sample was sequenced with an Illumina HiSeq 2000. A universal primer binding site was added through template switching, and the final cDNA carried a unique molecular identifier so that TCR cDNA molecules could be counted accurately. First-strand cDNA for TCR alpha and beta chains was synthesized from specific primers in the conserved constant-segment region. Each cDNA library was double barcoded, with a SMART-Mk sample barcode plus Illumina barcodes, to control for contamination. Two successive PCR steps introduced TruSeq adapter sequences along with Illumina sample barcodes. TCR alpha and beta cDNA libraries were sequenced on the Illumina HiSeq platform with custom primers. The paper's data handling went like this. Unique molecular identifiers were extracted from raw reads with MiGEC, and CDR3 positions were determined with MiXCR. For each individual, recombination models were inferred using an EM algorithm with the repgenHMM and IGoR tools. Shared clonotypes were analyzed with the tcR package in R, and sharing was normalized by the product of cloneset sizes. To study raw recombination without the effects of thymic and clonal selection, out-of-frame nonproductive sequences were analyzed. In TCRdb, the public reads were trimmed at Q25 with fastp and aligned with MiXCR, with productive beta chains retained. Rows with one shared CDR3 protein collapse into an entry with the most common genes and DNA. These V and J calls derive from TCRdb rather than the authors' analysis. For this sample the table gives a few hundred thousand distinct CDR3 sequences, of which roughly 9.5% were detected only once. Roughly 3% of the sample belongs to the ten largest clones.

The same specimen was also included in a second study, on yellow fever vaccine responses in identical twins. The other study reports the following: According to the authors, in identical twins the way T cells responded to vaccination appeared partly convergent and partly personalized. The study precisely tracked vaccine-responding T cell clones in identical twins.

Sequenced material: PBMCs. This TCR was recovered from a young woman in good health.

The DNA reads as follows: TGTGCCAGCAGTTTATACGAAGAAGCTTTCTTT. This gives the protein CASSLYEEAFF. The chain is assembled from TRBV12-3 or TRBV12-4 and TRBJ1-1; the D segment cannot be called with confidence. The CDR3 sequence holds 11 residues, the cysteine and phenylalanine included. The read is trimmed to its CDR3 DNA, 33 bases read in frame from base 1. V drops 2 bases and J drops 8 bases, leaving 6 bases in between.